This TCR beta chain was recorded in a study of T cells in Graves' hyperthyroidism and ophthalmopathy. The study's findings and limits: Researchers found most expanded thyroid clonotypes above 0.001 in blood as well.

The V gene's germline CDR1 is SGHAT and CDR2 FQNNGV. V was shortened by 5 bases and J by 8 bases, with 16 bases between the two germline ends. The CDR3 is 15 amino acids. A word on this clonotype: What it binds is not known.

Using RNA transcripts as the source, TCR beta CDR3 regions were amplified. Primed by the HTBI set, a first-round RT-PCR was run on the TCR CDR3. TCRdb reprocessed the multiplex PCR reads with MiXCR, giving one entry per CDR3 protein. Of hundreds of thousands of distinct CDR3 sequences in the sample, roughly 22% were seen once. Fresh peripheral blood, about 10 ml of it, supplied the PBMCs. The chain couples TRBV11-2 to TRBJ1-6; D is unclear. Sequenced sample: blood. The TCR sequence derives from a woman aged 70-85 years with Graves' ophthalmopathy. The CDR3 DNA reads TGTGCCAGCAGCCTGTTGGACTGGGCCTATTCACCCCTCCACTTT. Its translation is CASSLLDWAYSPLHF.